This T cell receptor (beta chain) was recovered during a study of blood T cell repertoires in COVID-19. Study summary: COVID-19 samples, acute and convalescent, were from the United States, Italy and Spain. Sources were T cells, B-cell-depleted T cells, or PBMCs; the material itself was cDNA or gDNA.

Original analysis: Nucleated cell counts were estimated from reference gene primer amplification. Sequencing was performed with immunoSEQ multiplex PCR; in TCRdb, only in-frame clones are kept and a portion is missing. The V and J calls and clone size are taken from that table; D and trimming were inferred from the DNA. The table has hundreds of thousands of clones, roughly 83% seen once. Germline assignment: CDR1 LNHDA and CDR2 SQIVND (reference sequence). V lost 3 bases and J 0 bases, leaving 11 bases between the germline ends. The CDR3 loop spans 16 amino acids. The rearrangement links TRBV19 to TRBJ2-2; TRBD2 is a possible D gene (6 bases). The clonotype originates from a woman aged 45 to 65 with acute or convalescent COVID-19. Sequencing was carried out using peripheral blood. Here the CDR3 reads CASSINGGSNTGELFF. Here the CDR3 DNA reads TGTGCCAGTAGTATTAATGGGGGGTCGAACACCGGGGAGCTGTTTTTT.